These 18 T cell receptor beta chains came from one sample sequenced in a study of memory CD4+ T cells and cytomegalovirus serostatus. The sort gate was single viable CD3+CD4+CD8-CD45RO+ cells for memory CD4+ T cells. Sequenced by immunoSEQ multiplex PCR; TCRdb stores in-frame clones only, minus some. The sample consists of just under 95,000 clones, 80% of them appearing once. Sequencing was carried out using memory CD4+ T cells from blood. The source of these receptors is an adult in good health and CMV-seropositive.

The CDR3 DNA sequence: TGCGCCAGCAGCCAAGAGGTTGGGACAGGGGGCTTCAATGAGCAGTTCTTC. It encodes CASSQEVGTGGFNEQFF. The chain carries TRBV4-1 and TRBJ2-1, with 12 bases fitting TRBD1. CDR1 and CDR2 from the germline V gene are MGHRA and YSYEKL. This CDR3 is 17 amino acids long. V trimming: 0 bases; J trimming: 6 bases; junction bases outside the gene matches: 6.

The chain links TRBV18 to TRBJ2-4, with a weak D call TRBD1 (5 bases). CDR3 length: 16 amino acids. Germline values: CDR1 KGHSH, CDR2 LQKENI. Trimming stripped 3 bases from V and 0 bases from J, with 12 bases between. The CDR3 protein is CASSPTQELAKNIQYF. CDR3 nucleotide sequence: TGTGCCAGCTCACCGACACAGGAATTAGCCAAAAACATTCAGTACTTC.

As concerns this clone: Other DNA sequences in the same sample also yield this CDR3. This sequence joins TRBV7-9 and TRBJ2-6; D is uncertain. V shed 4 bases and J shed 0 bases, with 1 base lying between them. The CDR3 has 13 amino acids. Germline lookup yields CDR1 SEHNR and CDR2 FQNEAQ (reference sequence). CDR3 sequence: CASSSSGANVLTF. The CDR3 coding sequence is TGTGCCAGCAGCTCCTCTGGGGCCAACGTCCTGACTTTC.

The sample holds one count of this clone. The J gene is TRBJ2-5, the V gene TRBV29-1; TRBD2 matches at 11 bases. The V and J ends lost 6 bases and 5 bases, in that order; junction bases with no gene match: 8. The germline V gene has CDR1 SQVTM and CDR2 ANQGSEA. This CDR3 comprises 14 residues. CDR3 amino acids: CSVATSGSWETQYF. The CDR3 DNA follows: TGCAGCGTAGCTACTAGCGGGAGTTGGGAGACCCAGTACTTC.

The V gene is TRBV5-6, the J gene TRBJ2-1; D is unclear. Looked up from germline, CDR1 is SGHDT and CDR2 is YYEEEE. This CDR3 is 13 amino acids long. V was cut by 0 bases and J by 7 bases, with 8 bases left in between. The CDR3 DNA reads TGTGCCAGCAGCTTGGCGGGTCAAAATGAGCAGTTCTTC. This sequence encodes CASSLAGQNEQFF.

V gene TRBV29-1 combines with J gene TRBJ1-1; weak D call: TRBD1 (6 bases). V was cut by 4 bases and J by 1 base, with 10 bases left in between. The CDR3 extends over 13 amino acids. Per the germline V gene, CDR1 is SQVTM and CDR2 is ANQGSEA. The CDR3 region is CSVAEQGNTEAFF. In DNA form, the CDR3 reads TGCAGCGTTGCCGAACAGGGGAACACTGAAGCTTTCTTT.

This sequence joins TRBV5-1 and TRBJ2-4, with a weak D call TRBD1 (6 bases). Germline lookup yields CDR1 SGHRS and CDR2 YFSETQ. The V gene lost 0 bases and the J gene lost 8 bases, with 15 bases spanning the gap. This CDR3 contains 15 residues. CDR3 in amino acids: CASSLAQLGGDIQYF. The CDR3 nucleotides are TGCGCCAGCAGCTTGGCCCAACTAGGGGGAGACATTCAGTACTTC.

V is TRBV5-1 and J is TRBJ1-2; D is undetermined. Germline V CDR1 and CDR2: SGHRS, YFSETQ. V was pared by 4 bases and J by 2 bases, with 9 bases between. The CDR3 is made up of 13 amino acids. This CDR3 is CASSPTVNYGYTF. CDR3 in DNA: TGCGCCAGCAGCCCGACGGTAAACTATGGCTACACCTTC.

This sequence joins TRBV9 and TRBJ2-2; no clear D. Germline lookup yields CDR1 SGDLS and CDR2 YYNGEE. The CDR3 covers 16 residues. The V end was cut by 0 bases, the J end by 0 bases, with 9 bases between. CDR3 loop: CASSVGGSPNTGELFF. In DNA, the CDR3 is TGTGCCAGCAGCGTAGGAGGATCCCCGAACACCGGGGAGCTGTTTTTT.

The genes are TRBV2 and TRBJ2-3; unclear D gene. Trimming removed 8 bases at V and 4 bases at J, with 7 bases between. CDR3 length equals 11 residues. CDR1 and CDR2 (germline): SNHLY, FYNNEI. CDR3 sequence: CASSRSDTQYF. Here the CDR3 DNA reads TGTGCCAGCTCACGTTCAGATACGCAGTATTTT.

J is TRBJ1-5 and V is TRBV2, with a possible D match to TRBD1 (6 bases). The germline CDR1 and CDR2 sequences are SNHLY and FYNNEI. The CDR3 sequence is 15 residues long. Trimming removed 2 bases from V and 2 bases from J, with 10 bases in between. The CDR3 nucleotides are TGTGCCAGCAGTGAATGGGGGCTAGGCAATCAGCCCCAGCATTTT. Protein sequence: CASSEWGLGNQPQHF.

This clone is a singleton in its sample. The rearrangement links TRBV5-5 to TRBJ2-7; no clear D. The CDR3 sequence is 11 residues long. Germline CDR1 reads SGHKS; CDR2 reads YYEKEE (reference sequence). The V gene lost 0 bases and the J gene lost 5 bases, with 3 bases spanning the gap. Here the CDR3 reads CASSLADEQYF. CDR3 DNA sequence: TGTGCCAGCAGCTTGGCCGACGAGCAGTACTTC.

This clone was observed once. This chain uses TRBV28 with TRBJ2-7, with no clear D. This CDR3 comprises 11 residues. Germline CDR1 is MDHEN and CDR2 is SYDVKM. Trimming pared 7 bases from V and 3 bases from J, leaving 7 bases between. Written as DNA, the CDR3 is TGTGCCAGCACCTCAAACTACGAGCAGTACTTC. It specifies CASTSNYEQYF.

This chain's CDR3 is CASSPSIQETQYF. The CDR3 DNA is TGTGCCAGCTCACCCAGCATACAAGAGACCCAGTACTTC. The V call is TRBV18, the J call TRBJ2-5; no clear D. V shed 3 bases and J shed 2 bases, with 7 bases lying between them. CDR1 and CDR2 (germline): KGHSH, LQKENI. The CDR3 is made up of 13 amino acids.

V usage is TRBV2 and J usage is TRBJ2-7; D is perhaps TRBD2 (5 bases). Germline V gene data show CDR1 as SNHLY and CDR2 as FYNNEI. The CDR3 length is 14 residues. V lost 7 bases, J lost 6 bases, and 19 bases lay in between. CDR3 bases: TGTGCCAGCACCGGGGAGACCCAGACGGTCGAGCAGTACTTC. Translation gives CASTGETQTVEQYF. Complete variable domain (other parts from reference TRBV2 and TRBJ2-7): EPEVTQTPSHQVTQMGQEVILRCVPISNHLYFYWYRQILGQKVEFLVSFYNNEISEKSEIFDDQFSVERPDGSNFTLKIRSTKLEDSAMYFCASTGETQTVEQYFGPGTRLTVT.

The V gene is TRBV5-1, the J gene TRBJ2-5; 7 positions match TRBD1. The CDR3 length is 15 residues. After removal of 0 bases from V and 3 bases from J, the junction contained 5 bases not matched to a gene. Germline assignment: CDR1 SGHRS and CDR2 YFSETQ. Here the CDR3 reads CASSLDGQAEETQYF. The CDR3, as DNA: TGCGCCAGCAGCTTGGACGGACAGGCCGAAGAGACCCAGTACTTC. Combining the CDR3 with reference TRBV5-1 and TRBJ2-5 gives the whole variable domain KAGVTQTPRYLIKTRGQQVTLSCSPISGHRSVSWYQQTPGQGLQFLFEYFSETQRNKGNFPGRFSGRQFSNSRSEMNVSTLELGDSALYLCASSLDGQAEETQYFGPGTRLLVL.

The rearrangement links TRBV5-1 to TRBJ2-1; D not resolved. The CDR3 consists of 13 residues. The V end lost 0 bases, the J end lost 6 bases, and 7 bases lay between the germline ends. Germline CDR1 SGHRS, CDR2 YFSETQ. In DNA, the CDR3 is TGCGCCAGCAGCTTGGGCTACGGCAATGAGCAGTTCTTC. Residues: CASSLGYGNEQFF.

The rearrangement joins TRBV5-4 to TRBJ2-2; possible D gene TRBD2, 6 bases. CDR1 is SGHNT, CDR2 YYREEE, per germline (reference sequence). CDR3 length: 15 amino acids. V lost 2 bases to trimming and J lost 4 bases, with 12 bases between them. Here the CDR3 DNA reads TGTGCCAGCAGCTTAGAAAGGGGAGGCACCGGGGAGCTGTTTTTT. Translation gives CASSLERGGTGELFF.